The entry below describes one T cell receptor beta chain. Its antigen is not identified. Amplification of TCR beta CDR3 regions used RNA as the template. Using the HTBI primer set, a first-round RT-PCR was run on the TCR CDR3. TCRdb reanalysed the multiplex PCR reads using MiXCR and keeps one entry per CDR3 protein. Of about 720,000 distinct CDR3 sequences in the sample, roughly 15% were seen once. The study left out patients who had uncontrolled infection, other autoimmune disease, pregnancy or lactation. These data originate in a study of T cells in Graves' hyperthyroidism and ophthalmopathy. Study observations and caveats: Before onset, ophthalmopathy was predicted by the model a median 6.5 months earlier.

Sequencing was carried out using blood. The clonotype originates from a man aged 18 to 30 with Graves' hyperthyroidism.

CDR3 sequence reads: CSVEGTGCWYEQYF. Written as DNA, the CDR3 is TGCAGCGTTGAGGGGACAGGGTGCTGGTACGAGCAGTACTTC. This chain joins TRBV29-1 and TRBJ2-7; 9 positions agree with TRBD1. CDR1 is SQVTM and CDR2 is ANQGSEA in the germline V gene. Trimming took 3 bases from V and 4 from J; bases not matched to a gene: 7. The CDR3 consists of 14 residues.